The present T cell receptor (beta chain) was sequenced within a study of shared clonotypes between healthy human individuals (dated by TCRdb to 2018 to 2021). As for the study more broadly: Three men and a couple of women, aged 18 to 49 years, made up the cohort. For each donor, CD4 naive and CD4 memory were each run on three plates, CD8 naive on two plates, and CD8 memory on one plate. Different laboratories and diverse techniques were used to prepare libraries and sequence TCR repertoires, to increase sequencing depth and limit assay-specific biases. Blood TCR repertoires of several healthy adults were deeply sequenced to estimate repertoire size and the extent of clonotype sharing between individuals. Each donor's leukapheresis produced roughly between roughly 0.9 and 9 billion PBMCs.

General study outcomes and caveats: Because the study included a small number of donors, the genetic and exposure-history diversity represented was limited. Across several donors, roughly 5.4% of naive CD4, roughly 3.5% of naive CD8, about 2.3% of memory CD4, and approximately 0.4% of memory CD8 clonotypes were shared. Sampling was limited to blood, and TCR repertoires in tissue likely differ from TCR repertoires in blood. Estimated clonotype richness was generally larger for naive than for memory subsets. Based on pairwise subsampling, the degree of clonotype sharing among donors was expected to be affected by sequencing depth. Higher generation probabilities were observed for clonotypes shared by all four sorted-subset donors than for non-shared clonotypes. Incomplete sequencing was indicated by rarefaction of sorted-subset datasets, despite the large sequencing depth.

Using the deep immunoSEQ assay, multiplex PCR amplified TCR CDR3 regions from genomic DNA. Extracted genomic DNA from each cell subset was distributed evenly across all wells of several immunoSEQ 96-well plates, and each plate was treated as a replicate. For sorted subsets, approximately 210 ng of genomic DNA, equivalent to roughly 30,000 T cell genomes, went into each replicate PCR. Purified libraries were quantified with a Qubit 3.0 fluorometer, sized on a Bioanalyzer 2100, and re-quantified with the KAPA Library Quantification kit. Every immunoSEQ 96-well plate was sequenced on a separate single-read 150-cycle Illumina NextSeq 550 flow cell. Concerning the study's data processing: Because only junctional sequences without quality scores were contained in the immunoSEQ output, filtering matching that applied to full-length reads could not be performed. Sequences were annotated with PyIR, a Python wrapper for IgBLAST v1.9, and V/J genes and CDR3 were assigned using IMGT germline references. Reads were filtered out if the reads had weak V/J assignments (E-value above 1e-6), no CDR3, stop codons, out-of-frame junctions, or ambiguous translated residues. V3J clonotypes were defined as sequences sharing the same inferred V gene, J gene, and CDR3 amino acid sequence. To compute the percentage overlap between repertoires, the number of shared unique clonotypes was divided by the size of the smaller repertoire. Three approaches were used to assess repertoire richness: RTK rarefaction, the Chao1 estimator, and Recon v2.1 estimates of unobserved clonotypes. OLGA was used to compute generation probabilities for all TCRbeta clonotypes that the gDNA method yielded from a few donors. Entries here come from immuneACCESS through TCRdb and include only in-frame sequences with V and J called. Some clones fail to appear in such tables; in the studies checked, an unresolved V gene covers under half of the shortfall, and the cause of the remainder is unknown. Clonal size and the V and J genes are those of that table, whereas D and trimming came from the DNA. The sample table shows about 2.4 million clones, and roughly 93% are seen once. The ten largest clones take up approximately 0.35% of the sample.

The donors were healthy, HIV-negative adults who had no recently reported acute infections or vaccinations. Every donor was a Caucasian adult residing in Nashville, Tennessee, USA. CD4+ T cells were enriched through magnetic negative selection, after which naive cells were positively selected on CD45RA and the remaining negative fraction served as the memory subset. Blood was collected by leukapheresis, and PBMCs were isolated by Ficoll-Histopaque density gradient centrifugation and then cryopreserved in liquid nitrogen vapor phase. Analytical flow cytometry was used to check the purity and quantity of each magnetically sorted T cell population. Genomic DNA was isolated from each sorted fraction and quantified by UV absorbance on a Nanodrop 2000c. A remark on this clone: It lacks a known antigen. Per-base quality was not reported, and no clone a single base away is much larger than it.

Based on the germline V gene, the CDR1 and CDR2 sequences are KGHSH and LQKENI. There are 13 amino acids in the CDR3, from cysteine to phenylalanine inclusive. Here the CDR3 DNA is all that survives: 39 bases in frame from base 1. V lost 6 bases and J lost 7 bases; the stretch between them is 16 bases long. The TCR originated in a man between 18 and 29 years old in good health. Some clones in this sample may be carry-over from other donors' samples. In this chain, TRBV18 is recombined with TRBJ2-7, and possibly TRBD1, on 5 matching bases. Sequencing was performed on naive CD4+ T cells from PBMCs. The sample's cell subset or site label, decoded: CD45RA+ positively selected. The CDR3 reads CASSIQGSGEQYF. The DNA sequence is TGTGCCAGCTCCATCCAGGGTTCTGGGGAGCAGTACTTC.